The text below deals with one TCR beta chain. The antigen remains unidentified. 60 Vbeta and 13 Jbeta primers were used in PCR. The table came from immunoSEQ multiplex PCR; TCRdb's copy has only in-frame clones and leaves some out. The data contain around 130,000 clones, roughly 80% of them singletons. Per the germline V gene, CDR1 is MRHNA and CDR2 is SNTAGT. Between the trimmed V and J ends, which lost 6 bases and 0 bases, there was a span of 13 bases. The CDR3 runs 15 residues. The data derive from a study of cytomegalovirus exposure and HLA in healthy donors. General study results and limits: The authors considered a cluster of highly shared sequence variants likely to be a sequencing artifact. In a later analysis, TCR beta V- and J-gene trimming showed a link to a missense DCLRE1C variant. For most TCR sequences rarity was the rule, although some public TCRs occurred in many donors.

The chain joins TRBV6-4 to TRBJ2-3; D is possibly TRBD1 (5 bases). The specimen was PBMCs. The origin of this receptor is a man aged 35 to 55 in good health and CMV-seronegative. The CDR3 spells CASSQTETSTDTQYF. For the CDR3, the DNA is TGTGCCAGCAGCCAGACAGAGACTAGCACAGATACGCAGTATTTT.